The 26 T cell receptor beta chains below all came from one sample that was sequenced in a study of T cells in Graves' hyperthyroidism and ophthalmopathy (dated by TCRdb to the late 2010s). Library preparation was by multiplex PCR. The sample was run on an Illumina HiSeq 2000. The TCR beta CDR3 regions were amplified from RNA transcripts. For the first round of RT-PCR on the TCR CDR3, the HTBI primer set was used together with the Qiagen OneStep RT-PCR kit. TCRdb trimmed the raw reads at Q25, called clones with MiXCR and kept productive beta chains. Under each unique CDR3 protein, matching rows form one entry showing the most common genes and DNA. Across this sample there are 360,000 or so distinct CDR3 sequences, with 15% to 20% seen only once. About 16% of the sample is held by the ten biggest clonotypes. Sequences were obtained from blood. These receptors were collected from a middle-aged woman with Graves' ophthalmopathy.

This clonotype was seen at least ten times. The chain recombines TRBV7-2 with TRBJ2-2, with 9 bases fitting TRBD1. The CDR3 is 18 residues long. Germline values: CDR1 SGHTA, CDR2 FQGNSA. With V trimmed by 0 bases and J by 5 bases, 10 bases remained unmatched. This CDR3 reads CASSLAAPGQGGTGELFF. The CDR3 region has the DNA TGTGCCAGCAGCTTAGCCGCCCCGGGACAGGGTGGAACCGGGGAGCTGTTTTTT.

The table lists this clonotype with a few counts. The chain recombines TRBV7-3 with TRBJ1-1; 10 bases line up with TRBD1. The junction had 7 bases not matched to a gene; V was cut back by 2 bases and J by 4 bases. CDR3 length: 16 amino acids. CDR1 and CDR2 from the germline V gene are SGHTA and FQGTGA. CDR3 residues: CASSLGDRGKATEAFF. The CDR3 region has the DNA TGTGCCAGCAGCTTAGGGGACAGGGGTAAGGCCACTGAAGCTTTCTTT.

The chain has TRBV6-1 and TRBJ1-5; perhaps TRBD1 as D (5 bases). This CDR3 comprises 13 residues. The germline CDR1 and CDR2 sequences are MNHNS and SASEGT. Trimming took off 6 bases at V and 5 bases at J, with 11 bases between the two ends. CDR3 DNA: TGTGCCAGCAGCCCGACAGAATATCAGCCCCAGCATTTT. Protein: CASSPTEYQPQHF.

This clonotype has only a few counts. The chain combines TRBV25-1 with TRBJ1-4, with TRBD1 identical over 8 bases. This CDR3 has 14 residues. From germline, CDR1 is MGHDK and CDR2 SYGVNS. Germline trimming cut 4 bases from V and 8 bases from J; bases unmatched to any gene: 6. The CDR3 protein is CASSAGGTWEKLFF. The DNA of the CDR3 is TGTGCCAGCAGTGCAGGGGGCACCTGGGAAAAACTGTTTTTT.

Concerning this clonotype itself: The germline gene is not matched at one end of the junction; a read error may be the cause. The chain carries TRBV7-2 and TRBJ2-7; 7 nucleotides match TRBD2. Germline V gene data show CDR1 as SGHTA and CDR2 as FQGNSA. This CDR3 has 15 amino acids. The CDR3 bases are TGTGCCAGCAGCTTAGCGGGAGGGGCGAACTACGAGCACTGCTTC. It encodes CASSLAGGANYEHCF.

This clonotype was recorded at least ten times. The chain links TRBV19 to TRBJ1-5; 7 nucleotides line up with TRBD1. The CDR3 runs 13 residues. The J segment lost 7 bases and the V segment lost 9 bases, leaving 9 bases of the junction unmatched. The V gene's germline CDR1 is LNHDA and CDR2 SQIVND (reference sequence). The CDR3 region is CASEQGSGQPQHF. The CDR3 nucleotides read TGTGCCAGCGAACAGGGGAGTGGGCAGCCCCAGCATTTT.

This clonotype was counted many times. The gene calls are TRBV2 and TRBJ2-6; a weak D match, TRBD2 (6 bases). CDR3 length equals 17 residues. V was cut by 6 bases and J by 0 bases, with 15 bases left in between. The germline V gene encodes CDR1 SNHLY and CDR2 FYNNEI. The CDR3 here is CASSYTPSASGANVLTF. The CDR3 nucleotides are TGTGCCAGCAGCTATACACCTAGCGCCTCTGGGGCCAACGTCCTGACTTTC.

This clonotype was found many times. Given a much more abundant clone one base away, this may be a read error. This CDR3 is CASSAIGAVQPQHF. DNA for the CDR3: TGTGCCAGCAGTGCGATAGGGGCAGTGCAACCCCAGCATTTT. The chain links TRBV28 to TRBJ1-5; D is perhaps TRBD1 (5 bases). V lost 5 bases, J lost 10 bases, and 18 bases lay in between. Germline loops: CDR1 MDHEN, CDR2 SYDVKM. This CDR3 is 14 amino acids long.

This clonotype occurred many times. The chain joins TRBV28 to TRBJ2-6; the D gene is possibly TRBD2 (6 bases). V was cut by 9 bases and J by 0 bases, with 18 bases left in between. Germline-derived CDR1 and CDR2 are MDHEN and SYDVKM. This CDR3 is built from 17 residues. The CDR3 region has the DNA TGTGCCAGTACTCGGGACGGGGGATACTCTGGGGCCAACGTCCTGACTTTC. Its translation: CASTRDGGYSGANVLTF.

This clonotype was detected many times. This rearrangement joins TRBV7-2 to TRBJ1-3; 10 bases align to TRBD1. The CDR3 runs to 14 residues. CDR1 and CDR2 from the germline V gene are SGHTA and FQGNSA. After removal of 2 bases from V and 8 bases from J, the junction contained 3 bases not matched to a gene. DNA of the CDR3: TGTGCCAGCAGCTTACTCGGACAGGGGGACACCATATATTTT. This translates into CASSLLGQGDTIYF.

This clonotype was seen repeatedly, ten times or more. The chain employs TRBV6-1 and TRBJ2-2; D uncertain. This CDR3 region has 17 residues. Trimming cost V 2 bases and J 0 bases, with 13 bases left between them. Looked up from germline, CDR1 is MNHNS and CDR2 is SASEGT. The CDR3 DNA follows: TGTGCCAGCAGTGAAATGGGTGACCTAACGAACACCGGGGAGCTGTTTTTT. This encodes CASSEMGDLTNTGELFF.

This clonotype was detected only a few times. The chain combines TRBV6-1 with TRBJ2-7, with D maybe TRBD1 (6 bases). In germline, CDR1 is MNHNS, CDR2 SASEGT. CDR3 length: 14 amino acids. Trimming stripped 2 bases from V and 5 bases from J, with 13 bases between. The CDR3: CASSEWQGINEQYF. In DNA form, the CDR3 reads TGTGCCAGCAGTGAATGGCAGGGGATTAACGAGCAGTACTTC.

This clonotype has ten or more counts. The chain joins TRBV6-2 or TRBV6-3 to TRBJ1-5; 8 nucleotides match TRBD1. Germline values: CDR1 MNHEY, CDR2 SVGEGT. The CDR3 has 16 amino acids. V dropped 1 base and J dropped 4; count of bases not matched to a gene: 6. The CDR3 bases are TGTGCCAGCAGTTACTTCTGGACAGGGCAAAATCAGCCCCAGCATTTT. It specifies CASSYFWTGQNQPQHF.

This clonotype was picked up many times. The rearrangement joins TRBV5-1 to TRBJ2-3; 9 nucleotides align to TRBD2. Germline V gives CDR1 SGHRS, CDR2 YFSETQ. The CDR3 has 17 residues. With V trimmed by 0 bases and J by 4 bases, 9 bases remained unmatched. The CDR3: CASSLAPLAGTADTQYF. The CDR3 coding sequence is TGCGCCAGCAGCTTGGCCCCCCTAGCGGGAACGGCAGATACGCAGTATTTT.

The chain is built from TRBV29-1 and TRBJ1-2, with D perhaps matching TRBD1 (5 bases). CDR3 length equals 11 residues. The germline gives CDR1 SQVTM, CDR2 ANQGSEA. V lost 4 bases, J lost 8 bases, and 11 bases lay in between. CDR3 nucleotides: TGCAGCGTTGCCCAGGGTAACGGCTACACCTTC. This codes for CSVAQGNGYTF.

This rearrangement joins TRBV12-3 or TRBV12-4 to TRBJ1-1, with 7 bases that match TRBD1. The CDR3 is made up of 15 amino acids. Trimming took 6 bases from V and 4 from J; bases not matched to a gene: 11. CDR3 loop: CASSRGDGGSTEAFF. In DNA, the CDR3 is TGTGCCAGCAGCAGGGGGGACGGGGGATCCACTGAAGCTTTCTTT.

The sample holds many counts of this clonotype. This chain's CDR3 is CASSLSSPRVSYEQYF. CDR3 coding DNA: TGTGCCAGCAGCTTAAGTTCCCCCAGGGTCTCCTACGAGCAGTACTTC. The chain couples TRBV11-1 to TRBJ2-7; possibly TRBD1 for D (5 bases). This CDR3 is 16 amino acids long. V lost 2 bases and J 0 bases, leaving 14 bases between the germline ends. CDR1 is SGHAT, CDR2 FQDESV, per germline (reference sequence).

This clonotype was picked up many times. The rearrangement joins TRBV6-2 or TRBV6-3 to TRBJ1-1; the D gene is possibly TRBD1 (5 bases). Germline-derived CDR1 and CDR2 are MNHEY and SVGEGT. The CDR3 loop spans 14 amino acids. Trimming left V 2 bases short and J 4 bases short, with 11 bases between. CDR3 loop: CASSYQGAGTEAFF. In DNA form, the CDR3 reads TGTGCCAGCAGTTACCAAGGGGCGGGCACTGAAGCTTTCTTT.

This clonotype was observed many times. The chain joins TRBV28 to TRBJ2-7, with 11 bases aligning to TRBD2. Germline CDR1 is MDHEN and CDR2 is SYDVKM. The CDR3 consists of 16 residues. J gave up 2 bases and V 6 bases, and 9 bases lay outside the gene matches. DNA of the CDR3: TGTGCCAGCAGCCTCTCCCGACTAGCGGGAACCTACGAGCAGTACTTC. This sequence encodes CASSLSRLAGTYEQYF.

The chain carries TRBV20-1 and TRBJ1-2; D remains unclear. Trimming pared 5 bases from V and 7 bases from J, leaving 17 bases between. CDR3 length: 13 residues. Germline assignment: CDR1 DFQATT and CDR2 SNEGSKA (reference sequence). In DNA, the CDR3 is TGCAGTGCTCCCCGGGAAACAACTGGTGGCTACACCTTC. Amino acids: CSAPRETTGGYTF.

This clonotype occurred many times. V and J are TRBV28 and TRBJ2-7; TRBD2 might be the D (6 bases). V lost 0 bases and J 0 bases, leaving 9 bases between the germline ends. This CDR3 spans 15 amino acids. The germline V gene has CDR1 MDHEN and CDR2 SYDVKM. Written as DNA, the CDR3 is TGTGCCAGCAGTTTATGGGGGGAGGCCTCCTACGAGCAGTACTTC. Its translation: CASSLWGEASYEQYF. The full variable domain, completed using reference TRBV28 and TRBJ2-7, is DVKVTQSSRYLVKRTGEKVFLECVQDMDHENMFWYRQDPGLGLRLIYFSYDVKMKEKGDIPEGYSVSREKKERFSLILESASTNQTSMYLCASSLWGEASYEQYFGPGTRLTVT.

This chain joins TRBV6-5 and TRBJ1-1; no reliable D call. CDR1 and CDR2 (germline): MNHEY, SVGAGI. The CDR3 is made up of 12 amino acids. Trimming removed 4 bases from V and 6 bases from J, with 9 bases in between. CDR3 sequence reads: CASSFPGSEAFF. The CDR3 DNA reads as TGTGCCAGCAGTTTTCCTGGATCTGAAGCTTTCTTT.

Ten or more counts support this clonotype. J is TRBJ2-7 and V is TRBV28, with D possibly TRBD2 on 6 matching bases. The CDR3 contains 14 residues. CDR1 and CDR2 from the germline V gene are MDHEN and SYDVKM. Trimming removed 6 bases from V and 0 bases from J, with 12 bases in between. This chain's CDR3 is CASRGGLSSYEQYF. CDR3 nucleotides: TGTGCCAGCAGGGGGGGTCTGAGCTCCTACGAGCAGTACTTC.

This clonotype was recorded many times. A much larger clone differs by one base, so this may be a read error. Because it lacks the conserved phenylalanine or tryptophan at the end, this CDR3 is likely a read error. The CDR3 DNA follows: TGCAGTGCTCGTTCTAGCGGGAGGCGATTGTGGTATGAGCAGTTCTCC. It is translated as CSARSSGRRLWYEQFS. The chain joins TRBV20-1 to TRBJ2-1; 11 bases match TRBD2. V trimming: 5 bases; J trimming: 8 bases; junction bases outside the gene matches: 14. The length of the CDR3 is 16 residues. Germline CDR1 is DFQATT and CDR2 is SNEGSKA (reference sequence).

This sequence joins TRBV29-1 and TRBJ2-5; TRBD1 agrees at 7 bases. Germline-derived CDR1 and CDR2 are SQVTM and ANQGSEA. The trim removed 5 bases at V and 0 bases at J, leaving 3 bases unmatched. The CDR3 is 13 amino acids. The CDR3 nucleotides are TGCAGCGTTACAGGGGCCTACCAAGAGACCCAGTACTTC. Protein product: CSVTGAYQETQYF.

As regards this clonotype: Mismatch with germline at one junction end may stem from a read error. The gene calls are TRBV6-1 and TRBJ2-4, with D unresolved. This CDR3 has 16 amino acids. CDR1 is MNHNS, CDR2 SASEGT, per germline. The CDR3 nucleotides are TGTGCCAGCAGTGACCTTCTCCGGCAAGCCAAAAACATTCAGCACTTC. The encoded protein is CASSDLLRQAKNIQHF.